This T cell receptor beta chain was obtained from a study of cytomegalovirus exposure and HLA in healthy donors. Donors had nominal health at sampling but likely had unrecorded immune exposures. The PCR made use of 60 Vbeta and 13 Jbeta primers. Original handling: It was a later analysis that counted about 80 million unique TCR beta chains, of which 8.5 million to 12 million were shared. Profiled with immunoSEQ multiplex PCR; TCRdb holds only in-frame clones, not every one. V and J calls and clone size are copied from that table; D and trimming were computed from the DNA. The table records over 150,000 clones, under 80% of them present only once. A single count supports this clone. Its antigen is not identified. The CDR3 consists of 14 residues. The V end lost 5 bases, the J end lost 4 bases, and 15 bases lay between the germline ends. Germline CDR1 SGHKS, CDR2 YYEKEE (reference sequence). General observations from the study: Sequencing likely generated an artifact that appeared as a cluster of highly shared sequence variants.

The receptor comes from a man in his thirties or forties in good health and CMV-seronegative. The sample was PBMCs. V gene TRBV5-5 combines with J gene TRBJ1-1, with D possibly being TRBD1 (5 bases). DNA of the CDR3: TGTGCCAGCAGTCAAGGGCAGGGAAGCACTGAAGCTTTCTTT. This translates into CASSQGQGSTEAFF.